This T cell receptor (beta chain) originates from a study of blood T cell repertoires in COVID-19. As for the study in general: Whether acute or convalescent, the COVID-19 samples came from the United States, Italy and Spain.

The method was immunoSEQ multiplex PCR; TCRdb's version includes in-frame clones alone and lacks a portion of them. Of tens of thousands of clones listed, around 90% are singletons. Seattle enrolled patients during active infection and tracked them longitudinally. The CDR3 runs 13 residues. Germline-derived CDR1 and CDR2 are SGHNT and YENEEA. The germline V and J ends were trimmed by 6 bases and 2 bases, with 9 bases remaining between them. Sequencing was performed on peripheral blood. The TCR sequence derives from a middle-aged man with COVID-19, enrolled during active disease. The chain combines TRBV11-3 with TRBJ2-3, with D possibly matching TRBD2 (6 bases). For the CDR3, the DNA is TGTGCCAGCAGGGCGGGGACCACAGATACGCAGTATTTT. The encoded protein is CASRAGTTDTQYF.